This is a list of T cell receptor beta chains from one sample in a study of shared clonotypes between healthy human individuals. Sequenced by immunoSEQ multiplex PCR; TCRdb stores in-frame clones only, minus some. The sample gives hundreds of thousands of clones, 96% of which show up once; under 0.06% is in the top ten. Sequences were obtained from naive CD4+ T cells sorted from blood. Source of these receptors: a woman aged 30 to 39 in good health. CDR3s include the opening cysteine and the closing phenylalanine or tryptophan. Only some rows state a clone size, as once, few, many or a class for expanded clones.

v_gene: TRBV28
abundance: once
j_gene: TRBJ1-5
CDR3aa: CASSSGSNQPQHF

v_gene: TRBV19
abundance: .
j_gene: TRBJ2-2
CDR3aa: CASSIGTGELFF

v_gene: TRBV23-1
abundance: once
j_gene: TRBJ2-1
CDR3aa: CASSQQGTTNNEQFF

v_gene: TRBV10-1
abundance: .
j_gene: TRBJ2-3
CDR3aa: CASRTGGEADTQYF

v_gene: TRBV28
abundance: .
j_gene: TRBJ2-7
CDR3aa: CASSTLSSYEQYF

v_gene: TRBV15
abundance: .
j_gene: .
CDR3aa: CATSRDTFYEQYF

v_gene: TRBV28
abundance: .
j_gene: TRBJ2-4
CDR3aa: CASSLVGQLADIQYF

v_gene: TRBV19
abundance: .
j_gene: TRBJ1-2
CDR3aa: CASAPQGRADYTF

v_gene: TRBV25-1
abundance: .
j_gene: TRBJ1-2
CDR3aa: CASSEPGTEPYGYTF

v_gene: TRBV21-1
abundance: .
j_gene: TRBJ2-7
CDR3aa: CASSKVGQAGYF

v_gene: TRBV10-2
abundance: few
j_gene: TRBJ1-3
CDR3aa: CASSESASGRYF

v_gene: TRBV9
abundance: .
j_gene: TRBJ2-4
CDR3aa: CASSVDSLAKNIQYF

v_gene: TRBV7-6
abundance: .
j_gene: TRBJ2-7
CDR3aa: CASSSWGSSGTRYEQYF

v_gene: TRBV5-1
abundance: .
j_gene: TRBJ2-5
CDR3aa: CASSLSPGEQYF